This paragraph covers one T cell receptor beta chain sequence. No cognate antigen has been identified for it. No quality values exist for individual bases; no much larger clone is one base distant. The library was prepared using the immunoSEQ multiplex PCR assay. A mixture of 60 forward primers for TCR Vbeta segments and 13 reverse primers for TCR Jbeta segments was used in the multiplex PCR. The CDR3 region of rearranged TCR beta genes was amplified from genomic DNA with a multiplex PCR assay. Amplified TCR beta libraries were sequenced as 87-base-pair reads on the Illumina HiSeq System. The paper's processing steps were these. In a later analysis, some 80 million unique TCR beta chains were counted across the roughly 610 repertoires, and approximately 11 million of these chains were shared by at least two donors. A nearest-neighbor algorithm error-corrected the raw reads and collapsed the reads into unique sequences, merging closely related sequences to remove PCR and sequencing errors. V, D and J gene segments were assigned by aligning CDR3 sequences to IMGT reference sequences. For a sequence to be retained, a match of at least six nucleotides was required to both a V gene segment and a J gene segment. A rearrangement counted as productive if the CDR3 had no stop codons and remained in frame with V and J, and every other rearrangement counted as non-productive. CDR3 was defined according to IMGT convention as the region running from the second conserved V-encoded cysteine to the conserved J-encoded phenylalanine. The earlier analysis of fewer than 750 of the donors excluded sequences that lacked an unambiguous match to a single V gene segment. An earlier analysis of a few hundred of the donors classified V segments as functional when productive rearrangements were above 56.7% and as segregating when the standard deviation between donors was above 5%. A statistical classification framework was built to diagnose cytomegalovirus status from the catalog of TCR beta chain sequences. In a later analysis, V and J genes were assigned by comparing TCR nucleotide sequences against IMGT/GENE-DB human TR gene sequences. Using the TCRdist pipeline, a later analysis assigned CDR3 sequences along with most-parsimonious VDJ recombination scenarios. A later analysis defined each TCR beta chain by its CDR3 amino acid sequence plus V-gene family, and excluded reads lacking a unique V-gene family. To address suspected cross-contamination and a sequencing artifact, a later analysis removed around 590 highly shared, low-generation-probability nucleotide sequences. In a later analysis, a clonal expansion index was calculated for each public chain from normalized within-repertoire ranks of inferred template counts. A later analysis computed generation probabilities with a VDJ recombination model fitted to out-of-frame rearrangements, and checked the results against IGoR. Hypergeometric tests were used in a later analysis to score TCR-TCR, TCR-HLA and TCR-CMV co-occurrence, with a repertoire-size bias correction applied to the TCR pairs. To estimate false discovery rates, a later analysis permuted the HLA or CMV assignments 20 times. In a later analysis, co-occurring TCRs were grouped using DBSCAN, and TCRdist sequence similarity was added for clustering within HLA-allele-positive subsets. For co-occurrence clustering, repertoires with fewer than 30,000 or more than 120,000 public chains were excluded, along with a handful of repertoires with anomalous nucleotide sharing. TCRdb stores this immuneACCESS table with in-frame sequences only. Part of the clones is absent; in the studies checked, under half of the shortfall reflects unresolved V genes, and no reason is known for the rest. Clone size and the V and J calls come from that table; the DNA yielded D and trimming. This sample comprises about 130,000 clones, over 70% of them detected only once. 0.95% to 1.5% of the sample goes to the ten largest clones.

The cohort was made up of 500 to 800 healthy bone marrow donors. All cohort members were sampled while nominally healthy, although unrecorded immune exposures were likely present. The donor was CMV seronegative and belonged to the group of 320 or so seronegative cohort members. A peripheral blood sample was collected from each donor, and TCR beta sequencing was performed on peripheral blood mononuclear cells. The Qiagen DNeasy Blood Extraction Kit was used to extract genomic DNA from the blood cell samples. This sample was taken from a study of cytomegalovirus exposure and HLA in healthy donors (dated by TCRdb to the late 2010s). Notes on the research overall: An earlier analysis of a few hundred of the donors reported about 300 Gb of sequence data and 117 million unique TCR beta sequences obtained from about 179 million T cells. Across some 400 genotyped donors of the cohort, an average of roughly 250,000 unique TCR beta nucleotide sequences per donor were sequenced, and around 20% of those sequences were non-productive. An earlier analysis of 587 of the donors applied high-throughput TCR beta sequencing to assess whether each TCR beta V gene segment acted as functional or pseudogenic. Both class I and class II loci were covered by HLA typing, at four-digit resolution. An early release covering over 500 HLA-typed donors comprised about 310 gigabases of sequencing data and around 86 million unique TCR sequences. A separate validation cohort of more than 100 different subjects was used in addition to the roughly 700-subject first cohort. In the later analysis, no new phenotypic data were used to find candidate immune exposures; instead, reliance was placed on TCR beta sequences and their occurrence across donors. A later genetic analysis took genome-wide SNP genotypes for 398 of the 666 donors and used that subset as a discovery cohort. Roughly five DR-DQ haplotypes were handled as single units for association and clustering because linkage in the cohort was strong. To predict cytomegalovirus infection status, the study brought together high-throughput TCR immunosequencing, statistical association of individual TCRs with disease status, and machine learning. In a later analysis, previously published TCR beta repertoires from about 640 donors were re-analyzed and high-resolution HLA genotyping was added so that TCR occurrence patterns could be studied. The genetic ancestry cluster associated with self-reported Caucasian donors included 80% to 90% of the 350 to 500 genotyped donors. The study aimed to test whether signatures of past pathogen exposure could be identified by cataloging public T cell receptors. The number of donors typed differed by locus, with 629-630 for A, B, C, DRB1 and DQB1, roughly 520 for DQA1, 600 to 610 for DPA1, and some 450 for DPB1. Donor age, sex, ethnicity and CMV serostatus were collected together with the repertoire data. The study profiled the T cell repertoires of about 720 subjects by immunosequencing and related them to cytomegalovirus serostatus. Every discovery cohort repertoire had been produced on one sequencing platform. The paper's findings and limits, for the study overall: In a later analysis, the rate of TCR association differed among HLA loci, with DRB1 alleles having the most associated TCRs and HLA-C alleles having the fewest. In a later analysis, 16,951 TCR beta sequences were associated with specific HLA alleles at a false discovery rate of 0.05. A further reported finding was that TCR beta sequences accurately predicted the HLA-A and HLA-B alleles for most subjects in the first cohort. Strong co-occurrence of HLA alleles, especially DR and DQ, made assigning TCR associations to individual alleles difficult. The only immune exposure information available for the cohort was CMV serostatus. In an earlier analysis of some 640 of the donors, most TCR beta V segments were observed in productive rearrangements about 87% or about 30% of the time, broadly matching IMGT annotations. A cluster of highly shared sequence variants was judged likely to be a technical artifact of the sequencing pipeline. A later analysis found that HLA-associated TCR beta chains were more clonally expanded and had lower generation probabilities than equally common non-associated chains. In vitro tests confirmed that a few of the cytomegalovirus-associated TCR beta chains recognize cytomegalovirus antigens. In a later analysis, several top co-occurrence clusters were reported to appear linked to parvovirus B19, influenza, CMV and Epstein-Barr virus. In the study, approximately 150 TCR beta chains were listed as associated with cytomegalovirus. In a later genetic analysis, fewer N-insertions in productive TCRs were reported among donors in an Asian-associated ancestry cluster than the roughly 670-donor mean. The authors suggested that the approach could potentially be generalized to other disease states and immunological phenotypes. Because the 87-base-pair reads could not distinguish some IMGT-functional V segments, including TRBV6-2 and TRBV6-3, those segments were excluded. Most CMV-associated TCR beta chains appeared to be HLA-restricted in a later analysis, and the HLA associations seemed to be driven largely by CMV exposure. Cytomegalovirus status was reported to be diagnosed by the classifier with high specificity and sensitivity in both the original and validation cohorts. Correlated functional status among segregating V segments might reflect linkage disequilibrium, but an unknown experimental factor could not be ruled out. Most TCR sequences were observed very rarely across donors, whereas some public TCRs were present in many individuals. Only TCR beta chains were sequenced in this cohort, and the absence of alpha or paired-chain data limited detectable features. Fewer than 20 rarely observed V segments, including chromosome 9 orphons, were excluded from the earlier analysis of a few hundred of the donors because counts were too low. Presence/absence analyses assumed roughly uniform sequencing depth across donors, an assumption that may not hold. HLA typing was unavailable for some donors at each locus, so association tests used only the typed subset. V-gene and J-gene trimming of TCR beta chains was associated with a missense DCLRE1C variant in a later genetic analysis, and the association was replicated in an independent cohort.

The CDR3, from cysteine to phenylalanine, totals 17 residues. Left in the record is the CDR3 DNA by itself, 51 bases read in frame from the first base. CDR1 is given as SGHKS and CDR2 as YYEKEE, both from the germline V gene (reference sequence). Trimmed from V: 0 bases; trimmed from J: 9 bases; junction bases lacking a gene match: 12. The chain is encoded by TRBV5-5 joined to TRBJ2-6, with 7 middle bases fitting TRBD1. This clonotype was obtained from a female donor in good health and CMV-seronegative. The sample consisted of PBMCs. The bases are TGTGCCAGCAGCTTGGTAAGCAGACAGGGAGCCAACAACGTCCTGACTTTC. It translates as CASSLVSRQGANNVLTF.